This T cell receptor (beta chain) is drawn from a study of cytomegalovirus exposure and HLA in healthy donors. Whole-study results and caveats: Reported performance of the classifier showed diagnosis of cytomegalovirus status with high specificity and sensitivity.

This clone has only one observation. The target antigen is unknown. CDR3 length: 15 residues. Per the germline V gene, CDR1 is MGHRA and CDR2 is YSYEKL. Trimming cost V 4 bases and J 4 bases; bases outside gene matches: 4. Primers for the PCR totalled 60 Vbeta and 13 Jbeta. The data were produced by immunoSEQ multiplex PCR, yet TCRdb's version contains in-frame clones alone and is incomplete. The sample gives about 200,000 clones, 80% to 90% of which show up once; 0.25% to 0.4% is in the top ten. What was sequenced was PBMCs. The chain joins TRBV4-1 to TRBJ2-5, with TRBD2 identical over 12 bases. This TCR was sampled from a woman younger than 45 in good health and CMV-seronegative. The CDR3 nucleotides are TGCGCCAGCAGCCGTGCGGGACTAGCGGGAGAGACCCAGTACTTC. It translates to CASSRAGLAGETQYF.